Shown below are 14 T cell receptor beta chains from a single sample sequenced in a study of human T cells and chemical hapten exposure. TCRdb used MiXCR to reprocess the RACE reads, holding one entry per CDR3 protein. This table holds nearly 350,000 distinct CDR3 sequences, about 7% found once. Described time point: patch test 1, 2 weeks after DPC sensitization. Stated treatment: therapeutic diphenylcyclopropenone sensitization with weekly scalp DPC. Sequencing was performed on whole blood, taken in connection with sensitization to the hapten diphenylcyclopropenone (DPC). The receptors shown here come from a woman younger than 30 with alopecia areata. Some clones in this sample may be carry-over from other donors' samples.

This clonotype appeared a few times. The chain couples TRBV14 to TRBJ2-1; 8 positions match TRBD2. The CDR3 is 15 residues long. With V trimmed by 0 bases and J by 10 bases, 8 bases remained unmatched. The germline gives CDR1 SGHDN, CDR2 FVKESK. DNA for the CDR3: TGTGCCAGCAGCCAAGATCCGGTGGCTAGCGGGGAGCAGTTCTTC. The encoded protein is CASSQDPVASGEQFF.

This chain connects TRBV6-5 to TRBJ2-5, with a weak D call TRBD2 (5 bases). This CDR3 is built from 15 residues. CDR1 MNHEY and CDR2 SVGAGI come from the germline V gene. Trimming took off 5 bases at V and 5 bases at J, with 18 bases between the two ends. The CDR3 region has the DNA TGTGCCAGCAGTCACTATGATACGTCGGGGGAGACCCAGTACTTC. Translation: CASSHYDTSGETQYF.

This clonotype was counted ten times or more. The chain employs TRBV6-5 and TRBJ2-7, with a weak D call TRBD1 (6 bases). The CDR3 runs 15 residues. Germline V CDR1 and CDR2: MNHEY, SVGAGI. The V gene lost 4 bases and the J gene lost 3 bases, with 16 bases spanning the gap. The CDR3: CASSSPRTADYEQYF. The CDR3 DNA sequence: TGTGCCAGCAGTTCCCCTCGGACAGCGGACTACGAGCAGTACTTC.

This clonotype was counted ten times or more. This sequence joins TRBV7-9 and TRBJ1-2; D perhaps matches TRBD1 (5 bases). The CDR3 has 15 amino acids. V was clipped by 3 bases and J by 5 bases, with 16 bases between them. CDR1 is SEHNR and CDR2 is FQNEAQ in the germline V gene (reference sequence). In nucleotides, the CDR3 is TGTGCCAGCAGCTTTATTTACTCGACAGCTTATGGCTACACCTTC. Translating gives CASSFIYSTAYGYTF.

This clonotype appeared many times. The CDR3 DNA reads TGCGCCAGCAGCACTGGACAGGGAGGCACATCCGAGCAGTACTTC. Its translation: CASSTGQGGTSEQYF. The chain is built from TRBV5-1 and TRBJ2-7; 8 nucleotides align to TRBD1. This CDR3 region has 15 residues. The V gene's germline CDR1 is SGHRS and CDR2 YFSETQ. V dropped 4 bases and J dropped 6; count of bases not matched to a gene: 12.

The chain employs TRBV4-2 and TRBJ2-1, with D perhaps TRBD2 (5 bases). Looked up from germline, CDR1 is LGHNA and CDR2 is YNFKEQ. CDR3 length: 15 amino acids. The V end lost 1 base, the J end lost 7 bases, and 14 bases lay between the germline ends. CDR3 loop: CASSQAASRGNEQFF. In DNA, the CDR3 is TGTGCCAGCAGCCAAGCAGCCAGTCGAGGGAATGAGCAGTTCTTC.

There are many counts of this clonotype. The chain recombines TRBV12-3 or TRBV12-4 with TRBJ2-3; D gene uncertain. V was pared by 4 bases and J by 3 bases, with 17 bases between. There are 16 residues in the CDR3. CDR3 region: CASSYMASLGTDTQYF. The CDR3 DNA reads TGTGCCAGCAGTTATATGGCGAGTCTGGGGACAGATACGCAGTATTTT.

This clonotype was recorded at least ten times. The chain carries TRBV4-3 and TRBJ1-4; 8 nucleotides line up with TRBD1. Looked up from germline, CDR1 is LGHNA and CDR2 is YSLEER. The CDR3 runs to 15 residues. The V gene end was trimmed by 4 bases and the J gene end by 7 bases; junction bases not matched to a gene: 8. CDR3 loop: CASSLQGARSEKLFF. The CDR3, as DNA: TGCGCCAGCAGCCTCCAGGGGGCGAGATCTGAAAAACTGTTTTTT.

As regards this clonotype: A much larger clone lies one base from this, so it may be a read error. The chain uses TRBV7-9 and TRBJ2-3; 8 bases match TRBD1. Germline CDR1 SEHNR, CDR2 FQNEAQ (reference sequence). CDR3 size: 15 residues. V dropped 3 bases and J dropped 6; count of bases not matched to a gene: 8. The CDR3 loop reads CASSFWAGGNDTQYF. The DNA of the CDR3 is TGTGCCAGCAGCTTCTGGGCAGGGGGCAATGATACGCAGTATTTT.

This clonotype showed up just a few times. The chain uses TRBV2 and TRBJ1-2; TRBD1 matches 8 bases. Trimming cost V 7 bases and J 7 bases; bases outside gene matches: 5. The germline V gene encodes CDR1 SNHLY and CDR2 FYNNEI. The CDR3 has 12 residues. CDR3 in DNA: TGTGCCAGCAAAACAGGGGGAAGTGGCTACACCTTC. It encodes CASKTGGSGYTF.

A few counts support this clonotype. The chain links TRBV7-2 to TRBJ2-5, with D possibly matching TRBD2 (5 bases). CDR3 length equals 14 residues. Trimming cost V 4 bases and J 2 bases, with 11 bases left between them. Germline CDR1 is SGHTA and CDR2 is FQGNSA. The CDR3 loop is CASSSLVLQETQYF. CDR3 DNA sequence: TGTGCCAGCAGCTCACTAGTTTTACAAGAGACCCAGTACTTC. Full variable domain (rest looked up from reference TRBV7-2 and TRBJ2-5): GAGVSQSPSNKVTEKGKDVELRCDPISGHTALYWYRQSLGQGLEFLIYFQGNSAPDKSGLPSDRFSAERTGGSVSTLTIQRTQQEDSAVYLCASSSLVLQETQYFGPGTRLLVL.

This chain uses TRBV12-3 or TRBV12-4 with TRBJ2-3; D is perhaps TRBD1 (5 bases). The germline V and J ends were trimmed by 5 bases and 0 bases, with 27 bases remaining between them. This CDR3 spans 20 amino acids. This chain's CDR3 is CASSPTADAAYIHSTDTQYF. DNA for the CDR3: TGTGCCAGCAGTCCGACAGCCGATGCCGCCTATATTCACAGCACAGATACGCAGTATTTT.

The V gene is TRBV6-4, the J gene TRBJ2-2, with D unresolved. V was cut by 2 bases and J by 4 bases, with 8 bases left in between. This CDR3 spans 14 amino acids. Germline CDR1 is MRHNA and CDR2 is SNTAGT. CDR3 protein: CASSDAPGTGELFF. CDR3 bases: TGTGCCAGCAGTGACGCCCCGGGCACCGGGGAGCTGTTTTTT.

The CDR3 here is CASSRQGQGPSPLHF. CDR3 sequence (DNA): TGTGCCAGCAGTAGGCAAGGGCAGGGTCCTTCACCCCTCCACTTT. The chain joins TRBV6-5 to TRBJ1-6, with D perhaps matching TRBD1 (5 bases). Trimming took off 5 bases at V and 9 bases at J, with 17 bases between the two ends. The CDR3 sequence is 15 residues long. Germline CDR1 and CDR2: MNHEY and SVGAGI.